This T cell receptor beta chain came from a study of blood T cell repertoires in COVID-19. Study-wide context: Acute and convalescent COVID-19 specimens originated in the United States, Italy and Spain.

The method was immunoSEQ multiplex PCR; TCRdb's version includes in-frame clones alone and lacks a portion of them. Of 350,000 or so clones listed, roughly 90% are singletons. Looked up from germline, CDR1 is SGHNT and CDR2 is YYREEE (reference sequence). The CDR3 totals 14 residues. V lost 8 bases and J lost 2; bases outside the gene matches: 7. This chain joins TRBV5-4 and TRBJ2-7, with TRBD2 identical over 10 bases. This receptor was taken from a woman aged 30 to 39 who had recovered from COVID-19. The sample comprised PBMCs or T cells enriched from blood (not recorded which). The CDR3 protein is CASRIAGGTYEQYF. Written as DNA, the CDR3 is TGTGCCAGTAGGATAGCGGGAGGTACCTACGAGCAGTACTTC.